A selection of T cell receptor beta chains follows, all from one sample in a study of cytomegalovirus exposure and HLA in healthy donors. Measured with immunoSEQ multiplex PCR; TCRdb has only the in-frame clones, and not every one. This sample has 130,000 to 150,000 clones, with around 85% found just once. Sequenced material: PBMCs. Receptors originate from a man aged 18 to 29 in good health and CMV-seronegative. CDR3s leave out the opening cysteine and the closing phenylalanine or tryptophan.

cdr3_length	v_call	j_call	cdr3_aa
14	TRBV28	TRBJ2-1	ASSPRTGAINDEQF
12	TRBV6-5	TRBJ1-2	ASSYSEGGGGYT
10	TRBV2	TRBJ2-7	ASSKGGYEQY
15	TRBV7-2	TRBJ2-2	ASSRRPAGGRPGELF
13	TRBV5-6	TRBJ2-5	ASSLVGPRPETQY
13	TRBV28	TRBJ2-1	ASSVLETAYNEQF
13	TRBV27	TRBJ1-1	ASSMIREVTTEAF
15	TRBV4-1	TRBJ1-2	ASSPRQVENPNYGYT
12	TRBV28	TRBJ2-7	ASSFFAGGFEQY
12	TRBV5-1	TRBJ1-2	ASSLAGQGDGYT
13	TRBV5-4	TRBJ2-5	ASSTTSGGAQTQY
12	TRBV5-1	TRBJ2-3	ASSGDSGTDTQY
13	TRBV30	TRBJ1-3	AWSVSGSSGNTIY
12	TRBV5-4	TRBJ2-7	ASKIAGEGYEQY
14	TRBV2	TRBJ1-2	ASSVPSGGNNYGYT
11	TRBV5-1	TRBJ2-7	ASSLTENYEQY
11	TRBV7-8	TRBJ2-5	ASTRPGSETQY
13	TRBV7-6	TRBJ2-1	ASSQLAGGNNEQF